This T cell receptor beta chain was identified in a study of OX40 agonist ivuxolimab in advanced cancers. In the study overall: Dosing consisted of intravenous ivuxolimab at 0.01 to 10 mg/kg every 2 weeks.

Sequencing was performed with immunoSEQ multiplex PCR; in TCRdb, only in-frame clones are kept and a portion is missing. The sample lists around 60,000 clones; approximately 90% were seen once. Peripheral blood came from all dose cohorts at three timepoints. Germline loops: CDR1 MNHEY, CDR2 SVGAGI. The CDR3 extends over 15 amino acids. The V segment lost 5 bases and the J segment 4 bases; nucleotides outside the gene matches: 10. The study, taken as a whole, reports: Partly responding patients at 0.1-3.0 mg/kg showed some of the smallest clonal expansion. Certain nonresponding patients likewise had low normalized T-cell clonal expansion.

To note about this clone: What it binds is unknown.

This receptor was identified in an adult with an advanced solid tumor such as melanoma, head and neck, liver or kidney cancer. The specimen was CD4+ or CD8+ T cells sorted from blood, collected in a trial of the OX40 agonist ivuxolimab. The chain employs TRBV6-5 and TRBJ2-7; the match to TRBD1 covers 8 bases. As DNA, the CDR3 is TGTGCCAGCAGTCTTCAAGACAGGGGTGGTTACGAGCAGTACTTC. As protein: CASSLQDRGGYEQYF.